Following are 12 T cell receptor beta chains from one sample sequenced in a study of blood T cell repertoires in COVID-19. The method was immunoSEQ multiplex PCR; TCRdb's version includes in-frame clones alone and lacks a portion of them. Of approximately 59,000 clones in the sample, 81% are singletons; the top ten hold more than 15%. The sample consisted of peripheral blood. Receptor source: an elderly man with acute or convalescent COVID-19.

This chain uses TRBV6-5 with TRBJ2-5; 7 bases map to TRBD2. The germline V gene has CDR1 MNHEY and CDR2 SVGAGI. The CDR3 loop spans 13 amino acids. The junction had 4 bases not matched to a gene; V was cut back by 5 bases and J by 4 bases. CDR3 in DNA: TGTGCCAGCAGTCGGACTAGTCGAGAGACCCAGTACTTC. This codes for CASSRTSRETQYF.

This chain joins TRBV27 and TRBJ1-1, with a possible D match to TRBD1 (5 bases). The CDR3 totals 15 residues. V was clipped by 5 bases and J by 0 bases, with 13 bases between them. CDR1 and CDR2 (germline): MNHEY, SMNVEV (reference sequence). As DNA, the CDR3 is TGTGCCAGCAGTCCTCCGGACAATATGAACACTGAAGCTTTCTTT. It specifies CASSPPDNMNTEAFF.

V is TRBV6-2 or TRBV6-3 and J is TRBJ1-5; D perhaps matches TRBD1 (5 bases). V shed 5 bases and J shed 5 bases, with 13 bases lying between them. This CDR3 contains 14 residues. Germline V lookup: CDR1 MNHEY, CDR2 SVGEGT. The CDR3 is CASSHRQNDQPQHF. CDR3 DNA sequence: TGTGCCAGCAGTCACCGACAGAACGATCAGCCCCAGCATTTT.

The J gene is TRBJ2-3, the V gene TRBV9; 9 nucleotides line up with TRBD2. J gave up 0 bases and V 0 bases, and 5 bases lay outside the gene matches. The CDR3 consists of 17 residues. CDR1 and CDR2 (germline): SGDLS, YYNGEE. The CDR3 protein is CASSVGASGVSTDTQYF. The CDR3 nucleotides are TGTGCCAGCAGCGTAGGAGCTAGCGGGGTTAGCACAGATACGCAGTATTTT.

V usage is TRBV4-1 and J usage is TRBJ2-7; D possibly corresponds to TRBD1 (7 bases). The germline V gene has CDR1 MGHRA and CDR2 YSYEKL. V shed 1 base and J shed 4 bases, with 17 bases lying between them. The CDR3 totals 16 residues. CDR3 residues: CASSQAGGTELYEQYF. The CDR3 coding sequence is TGCGCCAGCAGCCAAGCAGGCGGGACAGAACTATACGAGCAGTACTTC.

This rearrangement joins TRBV5-1 to TRBJ1-5; TRBD1 is a possible D gene (5 bases). The V end was cut by 0 bases, the J end by 0 bases, with 16 bases between. Germline CDR1 reads SGHRS; CDR2 reads YFSETQ. The CDR3 is made up of 18 amino acids. The CDR3 DNA reads TGCGCCAGCAGCTTGGACAGGTCGAGTCAATATAGCAATCAGCCCCAGCATTTT. This sequence encodes CASSLDRSSQYSNQPQHF.

In its sample, this clone was seen once. The J gene is TRBJ1-6, the V gene TRBV4-1; 7 bases align to TRBD1. This CDR3 is 15 amino acids long. Per the germline V gene, CDR1 is MGHRA and CDR2 is YSYEKL. Unmatched junction bases numbered 11, after V lost 3 bases and J lost 12 bases. The CDR3 sequence is CASSQRDSPIRPLHF. The CDR3 bases are TGCGCCAGCAGCCAGAGGGACAGTCCGATCAGACCCCTCCACTTT.

J is TRBJ2-1 and V is TRBV19; 11 positions match TRBD2. J was trimmed by 4 bases and V by 8 bases; bases with no gene match: 7. Germline loops: CDR1 LNHDA, CDR2 SQIVND (reference sequence). The CDR3 is 15 amino acids. Written as DNA, the CDR3 is TGTGCCAGTTCCCTCCGGACTAGCGGGTACAATGAGCAGTTCTTC. Protein product: CASSLRTSGYNEQFF.

The genes are TRBV7-9 and TRBJ1-1; D gene ambiguous. The CDR3 spans 11 residues. From germline, CDR1 is SEHNR and CDR2 FQNEAQ (reference sequence). V was clipped by 5 bases and J by 11 bases, with 12 bases between them. Written as DNA, the CDR3 is TGTGCCAGCAGCAGGAGTCGGGTGGCTTTCTTT. It yields the protein CASSRSRVAFF.

The gene calls are TRBV2 and TRBJ2-2; TRBD2 agrees at 7 bases. Germline CDR1 reads SNHLY; CDR2 reads FYNNEI. This CDR3 spans 16 amino acids. The V and J ends lost 3 bases and 1 base, in that order; junction bases with no gene match: 5. This CDR3 reads CASSDQASGNTGELFF. Here the CDR3 DNA reads TGTGCCAGCAGTGATCAGGCTAGCGGGAACACCGGGGAGCTGTTTTTT.

In its sample, this clone was seen a few times. The V gene is TRBV7-8, the J gene TRBJ2-1, with D uncertain. Trimming removed 4 bases at V and 6 bases at J, with 13 bases between. CDR1 SGHVS and CDR2 FQNEAQ come from the germline V gene. The CDR3 covers 14 residues. The CDR3 sequence: CASSSSGPPNEQFF. The DNA for the CDR3 is TGTGCCAGCAGCTCTAGTGGCCCCCCCAATGAGCAGTTCTTC. The full variable domain, rest sourced from reference TRBV7-8 and TRBJ2-1, is GAGVSQSPRYKVAKRGQDVALRCDPISGHVSLFWYQQALGQGPEFLTYFQNEAQLDKSGLPSDRFFAERPEGSVSTLKIQRTQQEDSAVYLCASSSSGPPNEQFFGPGTRLTVL.

V and J are TRBV7-8 and TRBJ2-3; D remains ambiguous. The CDR3 totals 13 residues. V gave up 2 bases and J gave up 4 bases, with 7 bases separating them. CDR1 and CDR2 (germline): SGHVS, FQNEAQ. The CDR3 DNA is TGTGCCAGCAGCTTATTCAGCGCAGATACGCAGTATTTT. Its protein product is CASSLFSADTQYF.